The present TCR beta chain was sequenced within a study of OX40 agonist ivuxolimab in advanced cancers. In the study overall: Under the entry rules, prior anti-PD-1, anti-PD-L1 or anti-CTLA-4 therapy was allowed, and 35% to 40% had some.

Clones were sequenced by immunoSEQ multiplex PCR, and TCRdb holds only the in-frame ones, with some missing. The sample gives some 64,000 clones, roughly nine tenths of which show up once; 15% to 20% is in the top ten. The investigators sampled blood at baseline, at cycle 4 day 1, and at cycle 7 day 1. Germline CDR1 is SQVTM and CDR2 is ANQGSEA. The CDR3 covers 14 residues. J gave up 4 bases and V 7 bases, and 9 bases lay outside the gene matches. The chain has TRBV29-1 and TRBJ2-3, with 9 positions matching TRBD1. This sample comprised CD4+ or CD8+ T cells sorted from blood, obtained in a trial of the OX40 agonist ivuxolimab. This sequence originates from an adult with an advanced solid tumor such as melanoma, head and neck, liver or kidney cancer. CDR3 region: CSAAGQGYPDTQYF. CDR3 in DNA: TGCAGCGCTGCGGGACAGGGTTATCCAGATACGCAGTATTTT.